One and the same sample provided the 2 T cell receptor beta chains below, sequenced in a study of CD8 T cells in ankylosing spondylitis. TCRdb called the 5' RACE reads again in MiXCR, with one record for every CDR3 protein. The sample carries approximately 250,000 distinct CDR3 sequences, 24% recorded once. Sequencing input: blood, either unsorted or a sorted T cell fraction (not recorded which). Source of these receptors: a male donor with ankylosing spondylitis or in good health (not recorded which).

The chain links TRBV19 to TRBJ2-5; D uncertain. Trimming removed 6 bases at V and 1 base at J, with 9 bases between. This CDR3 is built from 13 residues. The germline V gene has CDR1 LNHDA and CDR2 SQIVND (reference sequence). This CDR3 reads CASSFDIQETQYF. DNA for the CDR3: TGTGCCAGTAGCTTCGACATCCAAGAGACCCAGTACTTC.

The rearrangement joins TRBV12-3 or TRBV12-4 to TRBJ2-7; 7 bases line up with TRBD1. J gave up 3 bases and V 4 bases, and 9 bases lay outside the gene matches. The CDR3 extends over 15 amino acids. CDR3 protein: CASSWGQYSFYEQYF. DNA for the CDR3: TGTGCCAGCAGTTGGGGACAGTACAGCTTCTACGAGCAGTACTTC.